This T cell receptor (beta chain) was recovered during a study of T cell clones after liver transplantation. On the study more broadly: Standard immunosuppression, with no induction, continued until 12-24 months after transplant.

Points from the study as a whole: Migration into the graft, not deletion, may explain lost graft donor-reactive T cells.

CDR1 and CDR2 (germline): WNHNN, SYGVQD (reference sequence). The CDR3 covers 13 residues. V was cut by 0 bases and J by 7 bases, with 6 bases left in between. This clone was observed once. Its antigen is unidentified. Generated by immunoSEQ multiplex PCR, the TCRdb table keeps only in-frame clones and is missing some. The sample lists some 57,000 clones; 60% to 75% were seen once. The gene calls are TRBV10-1 and TRBJ1-4; D gene ambiguous. This TCR was recovered from a human patient who received a liver transplant. Some T cells may be the graft donor's. The sample here was CD4+ T cells from blood, taken at the 22-month timepoint. For the CDR3, the DNA is TGCGCCAGCAGTGAGTCGGGTCGTGAAAAACTGTTTTTT. This codes for CASSESGREKLFF.